Listed below are T cell receptor beta chains from one sample, sequenced in a study of blood T cell repertoires in COVID-19. TCRdb keeps only in-frame clones here, not all; method: immunoSEQ multiplex PCR. The table includes 180,000 or so clones, about 87% detected once. Sample: peripheral blood. These receptors originate from a woman in her twenties or thirties with acute or convalescent COVID-19. Both conserved end residues are part of each CDR3. Fields, in order: CDR3 DNA, CDR3 protein, clone size, V gene, D gene, J gene. D genes are given only for firm matches. Clone sizes are given selectively: once, few, many, or a class where the clone is expanded.

TGTGCCAGGGGGACAGAGGCCTACAATGAGCAGTTCTTC	CARGTEAYNEQFF	-	TRBV2	TRBD1	TRBJ2-1
TGTGCCAGCAGTTCCCTCCGGGACTATGGCTACACCTTC	CASSSLRDYGYTF	few	TRBV27	-	TRBJ1-2
TGTGCCAGCAGCCCCACCGCGACAGGGCTTGAGCAGTACTTC	CASSPTATGLEQYF	-	TRBV9	TRBD1	TRBJ2-7
TGTGCCAGCGATTGGGCATTGAGCAATCAGCCCCAGCATTTT	CASDWALSNQPQHF	-	TRBV6-5	-	TRBJ1-5
TGTGCCAGCAGCACCTCAGGATATAATTCACCCCTCCACTTT	CASSTSGYNSPLHF	once	TRBV6-5	-	TRBJ1-6
TGTGCCATCAGTGAGTCCCCTAGCGGAGATCCCTACGAGCAGTACTTC	CAISESPSGDPYEQYF	few	TRBV10-3	TRBD2	TRBJ2-7
TGCAGCGTTGAGCTGCAGGGTGGAGAGCCCCAGCATTTT	CSVELQGGEPQHF	-	TRBV29-1	-	TRBJ1-5
TGTGCCAGCTCACCTGTCCGTCCGGGAGCGGGGGATACGCAGTATTTT	CASSPVRPGAGDTQYF	-	TRBV18	TRBD2	TRBJ2-3
TGTGCCATCAGTGAGTCAGCGGGGAGGGGGATTGCAGATACGCAGTATTTT	CAISESAGRGIADTQYF	-	TRBV10-3	-	TRBJ2-3
TGTGCCATCAGTGAGTCTGTAGCGGGCCTACTCCCCTACGAGCAGTACTTC	CAISESVAGLLPYEQYF	-	TRBV10-3	TRBD2	TRBJ2-7
TGTGCCAGCAGCCACCTACAGGGGGAAACTTTCTTT	CASSHLQGETFF	-	TRBV3-1/TRBV3-2	TRBD1	TRBJ1-1
TGTGCCAGCTCTATCCCCGGGGGTTTCGACACCATATATTTT	CASSIPGGFDTIYF	-	TRBV28	-	TRBJ1-3
TGTGCCACCAGTGAAACGACAGGGTGGAGCACAGATACGCAGTATTTT	CATSETTGWSTDTQYF	-	TRBV24-1	TRBD1	TRBJ2-3
TGTGCCAACAGTTTAGGGGGCCAGAGCCCGGGGCCTTTTCAGCCCCAGCATTTT	CANSLGGQSPGPFQPQHF	-	TRBV28	TRBD1	TRBJ1-5
TGTGCCAGCAGCTTAGTAGCGGGAGCGGTCACCGGGGAGCTGTTTTTT	CASSLVAGAVTGELFF	-	TRBV7-2	TRBD2	TRBJ2-2